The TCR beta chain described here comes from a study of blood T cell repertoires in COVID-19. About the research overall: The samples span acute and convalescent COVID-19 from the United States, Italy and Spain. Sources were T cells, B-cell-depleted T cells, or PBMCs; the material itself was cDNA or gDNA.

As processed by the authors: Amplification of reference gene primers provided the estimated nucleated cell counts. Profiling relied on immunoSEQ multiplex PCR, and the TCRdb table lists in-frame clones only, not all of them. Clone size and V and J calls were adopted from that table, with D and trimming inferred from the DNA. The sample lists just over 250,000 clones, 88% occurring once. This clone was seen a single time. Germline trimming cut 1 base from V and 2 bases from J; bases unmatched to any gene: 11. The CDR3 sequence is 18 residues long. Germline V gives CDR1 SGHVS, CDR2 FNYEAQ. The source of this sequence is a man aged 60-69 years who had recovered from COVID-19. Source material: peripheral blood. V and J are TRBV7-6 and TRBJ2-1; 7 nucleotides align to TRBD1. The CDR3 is CASSLGKGTASPYNEQFF. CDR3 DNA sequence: TGTGCCAGCAGCTTAGGGAAAGGGACAGCTTCTCCCTACAATGAGCAGTTCTTC.